Below are 24 T cell receptor beta chains sequenced from a single sample in a study of tumor and adjacent non-tumor tissue in lung cancer. The library came from three nested PCR rounds adapted from ARM-PCR protocols. TCRdb called the multiplex PCR reads again in MiXCR, with one record for every CDR3 protein. The table includes tens of thousands of distinct CDR3 sequences, around 77% detected once. No cell sorting was done before RNA was extracted from the tissue. Sequenced sample: lung tumor tissue. The receptors shown here come from a woman between 40 and 55 years old with non-small cell lung cancer.

In regard to this clonotype: Given the absence of the conserved phenylalanine or tryptophan at the CDR3 end, a read error is likely. The chain recombines TRBV10-3 with TRBJ1-5; D may be TRBD1 (5 bases). The germline CDR1 and CDR2 sequences are ENHRY and SYGVKD. The V end lost 3 bases, the J end lost 2 bases, and 11 bases lay between the germline ends. CDR3 length: 15 amino acids. The CDR3 region is CAISDRASGNQPQHL. The CDR3, as DNA: TGTGCCATCAGTGACAGGGCAAGTGGCAATCAGCCCCAGCATTTA.

The chain uses TRBV11-2 and TRBJ2-1; D unclear. The CDR3 runs to 14 residues. V dropped 3 bases and J dropped 5 bases, with 11 bases sitting between them. Germline lookup yields CDR1 SGHAT and CDR2 FQNNGV. For the CDR3, the DNA is TGTGCCAGCAGCTTGGCTGGATTAAACAATGAGCAGTTCTTC. This translates into CASSLAGLNNEQFF. Based on the CDR3 plus reference TRBV11-2 and TRBJ2-1, the full variable domain is EAGVAQSPRYKIIEKRQSVAFWCNPISGHATLYWYQQILGQGPKLLIQFQNNGVVDDSQLPKDRFSAERLKGVDSTLKIQPAKLEDSAVYLCASSLAGLNNEQFFGPGTRLTVL.

As concerns this clonotype: One end of the junction is discordant with germline, which a read error may explain. The rearrangement links TRBV7-8 to TRBJ2-3; possibly TRBD2 for D (6 bases). The CDR3 runs to 16 residues. CDR1 SGHVS and CDR2 FQNEAQ come from the germline V gene. The CDR3 DNA reads as TGTGCCAGTAGCTTCCTGGCGGGAACGTGGGCAGAAACGCAGTATTTT. Protein: CASSFLAGTWAETQYF.

Worth noting for this clonotype: The conserved phenylalanine or tryptophan is not found at the CDR3 terminus, so this likely reflects a read error. The DNA is left out, because the CDR3 cannot be placed on it with certainty; the CDR3 is given as TCRdb lists it. The gene calls are TRBV6-5 and TRBJ1-1. From its first to its last residue, the CDR3 has 14 amino acids. In germline, CDR1 is MNHEY, CDR2 SVGAGI. CDR3 protein: CASSHRQISAETFC.

This clonotype has just a few counts. The junction differs from germline at one of its ends, possibly a read error. This sequence joins TRBV20-1 and TRBJ1-2; TRBD1 matches 7 bases. Germline CDR1 and CDR2: DFQATT and SNEGSKA (reference sequence). This CDR3 is built from 13 residues. DNA for the CDR3: TGTAGTGCCATCGACAGGGTGAACTATGACTACACCTTC. It specifies CSAIDRVNYDYTF.

This chain uses TRBV11-3 with TRBJ2-5; D is unclear. The germline CDR1 and CDR2 sequences are SGHNT and YENEEA. The CDR3 has 14 residues. Trimming removed 8 bases from V and 8 bases from J, with 21 bases in between. The CDR3 reads CASLESEVVETQYF. In DNA form, the CDR3 reads TGTGCCAGCCTCGAAAGTGAGGTCGTAGAAACCCAGTACTTC.

In the case of this clonotype: The junction shows a germline mismatch at one end, possibly a read error. The chain couples TRBV5-1 to TRBJ2-3; possible D gene TRBD1, 5 bases. The CDR3 length is 14 residues. CDR1 is SGHRS, CDR2 YFSETQ, per germline. The CDR3, as DNA: TGCGCCAGCAACTTGACAGAGGTCGCAGATACGCAGTATTTT. Protein product: CASNLTEVADTQYF.

The chain joins TRBV29-1 to TRBJ2-5, with D possibly matching TRBD2 (6 bases). CDR1 SQVTM and CDR2 ANQGSEA come from the germline V gene. The CDR3 is made up of 11 amino acids. Trimming left V 6 bases short and J 7 bases short, with 12 bases between. CDR3 bases: TGCAGCGTAGAGTGGGAGGCGACCCAGTACTTC. This translates into CSVEWEATQYF.

This chain links TRBV10-3 with TRBJ2-5; D not resolved. Trimming removed 3 bases from V and 1 base from J, with 6 bases in between. The germline V gene has CDR1 ENHRY and CDR2 SYGVKD. CDR3 length: 13 residues. CDR3 loop: CAISDRSQETQYF. For the CDR3, the DNA is TGTGCCATCAGTGACAGGTCCCAAGAGACCCAGTACTTC.

The J gene is TRBJ2-7, the V gene TRBV28; possibly TRBD1 for D (6 bases). The CDR3 has 13 residues. Trimming took 3 bases from V and 4 from J, leaving 10 bases between them. The germline V gene has CDR1 MDHEN and CDR2 SYDVKM. The CDR3 nucleotides read TGTGCCAGCAGTTTCACTAGGGGGTACGAGCAGTACTTC. This translates into CASSFTRGYEQYF. Looking up the rest from reference TRBV28 and TRBJ2-7 gives the full variable domain: DVKVTQSSRYLVKRTGEKVFLECVQDMDHENMFWYRQDPGLGLRLIYFSYDVKMKEKGDIPEGYSVSREKKERFSLILESASTNQTSMYLCASSFTRGYEQYFGPGTRLTVT.

CDR3 amino acids: CANGPTLGEQYF. The CDR3 bases are TGTGCCAACGGCCCTACACTGGGGGAGCAGTATTTT. The chain uses TRBV11-3 and TRBJ2-3; TRBD1 or TRBD2 may be the D gene (5 bases each). Germline V gives CDR1 SGHNT, CDR2 YENEEA. The CDR3 sequence is 12 residues long. Deletions cut 10 bases from V and 11 bases from J, with 19 bases between.

As to this clonotype: Relative to the germline gene, one junction end is altered; a read error may explain this. The genes are TRBV11-1 and TRBJ2-3; D ambiguous. Germline CDR1 reads SGHAT; CDR2 reads FQDESV (reference sequence). The CDR3 consists of 11 residues. CDR3 DNA: TGTGCTAGCAGGTTTCTGTGCGGGCAGTATTTT. This gives the protein CASRFLCGQYF.

In regard to this clonotype: The junction does not match germline at one end; this may be a read error. The rearrangement uses TRBV29-1 and TRBJ2-1, with 7 bases matching TRBD2. CDR3 length: 14 residues. CDR1 is SQVTM, CDR2 ANQGSEA, per germline. CDR3 region: CGVGGDSHYNEQFF. In nucleotides, the CDR3 is TGCGGCGTTGGGGGGGACTCACACTACAATGAGCAGTTCTTC.

Note on this clonotype: At one of its ends the junction is not consistent with the germline gene, which may arise from a read error. The chain has TRBV28 and TRBJ1-5; D is uncertain. The CDR3 totals 12 residues. CDR1 MDHEN and CDR2 SYDVKM come from the germline V gene. The CDR3 here is CASSGGLQPQHF. CDR3 DNA: TGTGCCAGCAGCGGAGGGCTTCAGCCTCAGCATTTT.

This clonotype was recorded once. The conserved closing phenylalanine or tryptophan is absent in this CDR3, likely reflecting a read error. It is unclear where the CDR3 begins or ends on the DNA, so no DNA is shown, and the CDR3 is as TCRdb lists it. The J gene is TRBJ2-3, the V gene TRBV29-1; TRBD1, the D gene given by the table, was not confirmed from the DNA. The CDR3 spans 14 residues, counting both ends. In germline, CDR1 is SQVTM, CDR2 ANQGSEA. This CDR3 is CSTGTPSRTDTQYS.

This chain connects TRBV6-1 to TRBJ2-1; TRBD2 might be the D (6 bases). This CDR3 comprises 16 residues. CDR1 and CDR2 (germline): MNHNS, SASEGT. Trimming removed 6 bases from V and 9 bases from J, with 24 bases in between. CDR3 protein: CASSDLWAGTFGEQFF. The CDR3 region has the DNA TGTGCCAGCAGCGACCTCTGGGCGGGAACTTTCGGTGAGCAGTTCTTC.

In this sample, this clonotype turned up many times. The rearrangement uses TRBV6-5 and TRBJ2-6; 7 bases agree with TRBD1. The trim removed 6 bases at V and 0 bases at J, leaving 8 bases unmatched. The CDR3 runs to 17 residues. CDR1 is MNHEY and CDR2 is SVGAGI in the germline V gene. The CDR3 sequence is CASRYTGVRSGANVLTF. The CDR3 nucleotides read TGTGCCAGCAGATATACAGGGGTTCGCTCTGGGGCCAACGTCCTGACTTTC.

Concerning this clonotype: The junction differs from germline at one of its ends, possibly a read error. This chain joins TRBV4-2 and TRBJ2-7; D may be TRBD2 (5 bases). This CDR3 is 15 amino acids long. Germline lookup yields CDR1 LGHNA and CDR2 YNFKEQ. The CDR3 DNA sequence: TGTACCAGTAGCCAAGATGGGAGCACGACCTACGAGCAGTACTTC. Translation: CTSSQDGSTTYEQYF.

The gene calls are TRBV11-2 and TRBJ2-7; TRBD2 is a possible D gene (6 bases). The V end was cut by 1 base, the J end by 6 bases, with 10 bases between. This CDR3 comprises 13 residues. Germline V gene lookup returns CDR1 SGHAT and CDR2 FQNNGV. This CDR3 is CASSLAGVGEQYF. In nucleotides, the CDR3 is TGTGCCAGCAGCTTAGCGGGAGTCGGCGAGCAGTACTTC.

This clonotype was picked up one time. One junction end does not reproduce the germline sequence, and a read error may be involved. The rearrangement links TRBV4-1 to TRBJ1-1, with D maybe TRBD1 (5 bases). Per the germline V gene, CDR1 is MGHRA and CDR2 is YSYEKL. The CDR3 sequence is 15 residues long. The CDR3: CASSPSVGGVTEPFF. The CDR3 DNA reads as TGCGCCAGTAGCCCGTCGGTTGGGGGAGTTACTGAACCTTTCTTT.

At least ten counts were recorded for this clonotype. The J gene is TRBJ2-3, the V gene TRBV30, with D perhaps matching TRBD1 or TRBD2 (5 bases each). Germline V gives CDR1 GTSNPN, CDR2 SVGIG (reference sequence). The CDR3 loop spans 14 amino acids. V shed 0 bases and J shed 6 bases, with 13 bases lying between them. Here the CDR3 DNA reads TGTGCCTGGAGTGTACGGGGCCAAGGGGATACGCAGTATTTT. Its translation: CAWSVRGQGDTQYF.

On this clonotype: Given the absence of the conserved phenylalanine or tryptophan at the CDR3 end, a read error is likely. J is TRBJ2-7 and V is TRBV5-4; the D is unclear. This CDR3 is built from 12 residues. The germline V gene encodes CDR1 SGHNT and CDR2 YYREEE (reference sequence). Trimming cost V 3 bases and J 3 bases, with 7 bases left between them. In DNA, the CDR3 is TGTGCCAGCAGCTACCTCAGCTACGAGCAGTACTTA. It is translated as CASSYLSYEQYL.

Turning to this clonotype: This may come from a read error, since a much larger clone is one base off. The V and J genes are TRBV12-3 or TRBV12-4 and TRBJ2-2; D is uncertain. The CDR3 covers 13 residues. CDR3 nucleotides: TGTGTCAGCAGCAAGGACCTGACCGGGGAGCTGTTTTTT. The encoded protein is CVSSKDLTGELFF.

This clonotype is medium-sized. The V gene is TRBV11-1, the J gene TRBJ2-1; D perhaps matches TRBD2 (5 bases). CDR3 length: 13 residues. V lost 1 base to trimming and J lost 8 bases, with 9 bases between them. Germline V lookup: CDR1 SGHAT, CDR2 FQDESV (reference sequence). For the CDR3, the DNA is TGTGCCAGCAGCTTAGGTGAGGGCGATGAGCAGTTCTTC. Its protein is CASSLGEGDEQFF.